The present TCR beta chain was sequenced within a study of early T cells in non-severe SARS-CoV-2 infection. Study details: Whole-blood bulk RNA, unsorted, was sequenced, and chains were unpaired. Study-level findings and limits: Matching against VDJdb likely underestimated virus-specific expansions, favoring anti-spike CD8.

Germline V lookup: CDR1 DFQATT, CDR2 SNEGSKA (reference sequence). The CDR3 spans 14 residues. The germline V and J ends were trimmed by 2 bases and 5 bases, with 16 bases remaining between them. With regard to this clonotype: Its antigen is not identified.

Researchers tagged individual cDNA molecules with unique molecular identifiers. TCRdb ran MiXCR on the 5' RACE reads and lists one entry per CDR3 protein. The table shows 80,000 to 95,000 distinct CDR3 sequences, with 16% occurring only once. This TCR derives from an adult who was a healthcare worker with PCR-confirmed SARS-CoV-2 infection or an uninfected control (not recorded which). The sample in question was whole blood, obtained at baseline. The chain carries TRBV20-1 and TRBJ2-7; D uncertain. In nucleotides, the CDR3 is TGCAGTGCTAGATCGCCTAGTGGTGCTAACGAGCAGTACTTC. It is translated as CSARSPSGANEQYF.